This T cell receptor beta chain was captured in a study of PD-L1 blockade in urothelial cancer (dated by TCRdb to 2016 to 2017). About the study as a whole: Every patient began therapy in about 2014 and was given atezolizumab 1,200 mg intravenously every 3 weeks. About 85% of the roughly 29 patients were identified as males with urothelial cancer of bladder origin, and a prior smoking history was reported by 18 of 29 patients. Durable clinical benefit was achieved by nine patients and was not achieved by 20 patients. Blood samples were analyzed 3 weeks after the start of treatment (second dose) and 6 weeks after the start of treatment. Pretreatment tumor samples, along with matched peripheral blood serially collected before and after atezolizumab treatment, were subjected to TCR sequencing. A median of about 150,000 T cells and fewer than 85,000 unique TCRs was obtained from blood samples, and a median clonality of roughly 0.08 was observed. The study was an exploratory multi-omic analysis of somatic, immune and clinical correlates of response to PD-L1 blockade with atezolizumab in urothelial cancer. Durable clinical benefit meant progression-free survival longer than 6 months, and TCR features were also tested against progression-free and overall survival. Patients had an ECOG performance status of 0 or 1 and had received between 0 and 3 prior chemotherapy regimens. In the same patients who had TCR sequencing, pretreatment tumors also underwent whole exome sequencing and RNA sequencing. Around 29 patients had pretreatment blood TCR-seq, approximately 24 had at least one posttreatment blood collection, and approximately 24 had tumor TCR-seq.

The paper's findings and limits, for the study overall: A pretreatment peripheral blood TCR clonality below the median was linked to improved progression-free and overall survival. Because the sample size was small (n ≈ 28) and many of the analyses were exploratory, the results are meant to be hypothesis-generating. Among patients with durable benefit, tumor-associated TCR clones showed greater expansion in peripheral blood 3 weeks after treatment started (n ≈ 23, p = 0.022).

The CDR3 runs 16 amino acids, cysteine and phenylalanine included. Of the read, only the CDR3 DNA is kept; its 48 bases are in frame from base 1. As encoded in the germline V gene, CDR1 is SGDLS while CDR2 is YYNGEE. Trimming accounts for 1 base at V and 4 bases at J, while the number of junction bases matched to no gene is 7. To note about this clone: This receptor's antigen is unknown. No much larger clonotype is one base removed from it; base qualities were not supplied.

Each PCR received spiked-in synthetic TCR analog templates so that absolute template abundance could be estimated from read counts. Using the immunoSEQ assay, TCRbeta CDR3 regions were amplified from genomic DNA with bias-controlled V and J gene primers. Sequencing of rearranged TCRbeta segments was performed at approximately 20X coverage. Per the source publication's procedure: Sequencing errors were corrected by clustering, and CDR3s were annotated against IMGT so that V, D and J genes could be assigned. Only productive TCRbeta rearrangements were used in downstream analyses, excluding out-of-frame or stop-codon sequences. Clonality was calculated as one minus the Shannon entropy normalized by the log of the number of unique productive sequences. Fisher's exact test with Benjamini-Hochberg correction, at a threshold of adjusted p below 0.01, was used to find clones that differed between time points or between blood and tumor. TCRdb mirrors the immuneACCESS table, restricted to in-frame sequences. Some clones are absent from its copies; in checked studies, under half trace to an unresolved V gene, and the reason for the others is unknown. V and J calls and clone size are those listed in that table; D and trimming were worked out from the DNA. A total of about 84,000 clones appear in this sample, roughly 82% of them only once. The ten biggest clones cover 9.5% of the sample.

A total of some 30 patients with locally advanced or metastatic urothelial carcinoma, treated at Memorial Sloan Kettering on a trial protocol, made up the cohort. Peripheral blood mononuclear cells were collected pretreatment and during treatment, with between 1 and 8 total time points obtained per patient. The Qiagen DNeasy Blood extraction kit was used to purify genomic DNA from total PBMCs and tumor samples. PBMCs were collected pretreatment and during treatment, and were isolated and stored as previously described. In this chain, TRBV9 is recombined with TRBJ2-3, with 9 junctional bases fitting TRBD1. This TCR was recovered from a man in his 70s with urothelial cancer. This specimen consisted of PBMCs, obtained around atezolizumab (anti-PD-L1) treatment. The DNA sequence is as follows: TGTGCCAGCAGCGTAAGAGGGACAGGGCCCCCAGATACGCAGTATTTT. The encoded protein is CASSVRGTGPPDTQYF.